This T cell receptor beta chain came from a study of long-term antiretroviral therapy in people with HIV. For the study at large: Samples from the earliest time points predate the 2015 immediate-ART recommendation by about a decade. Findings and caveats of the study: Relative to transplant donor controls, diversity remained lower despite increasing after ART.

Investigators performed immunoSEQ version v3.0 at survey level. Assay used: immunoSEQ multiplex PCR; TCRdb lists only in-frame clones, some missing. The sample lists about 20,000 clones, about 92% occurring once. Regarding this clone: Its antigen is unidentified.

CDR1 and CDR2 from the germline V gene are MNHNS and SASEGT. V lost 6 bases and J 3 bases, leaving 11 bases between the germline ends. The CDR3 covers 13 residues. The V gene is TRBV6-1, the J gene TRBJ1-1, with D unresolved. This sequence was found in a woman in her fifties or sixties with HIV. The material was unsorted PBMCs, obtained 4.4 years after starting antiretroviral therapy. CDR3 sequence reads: CASRRKRDTEAFF. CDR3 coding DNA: TGTGCCAGCAGACGGAAACGAGACACTGAAGCTTTCTTT.